The clone carrying this T cell receptor (beta chain) was counted a single time. This table comes from immunoSEQ multiplex PCR, and its TCRdb copy is limited to in-frame clones, with some not included. Of 50,000 to 75,000 clones listed, less than 85% are singletons. Germline V lookup: CDR1 LNHDA, CDR2 SQIVND (reference sequence). The CDR3 totals 16 residues. V was clipped by 2 bases and J by 3 bases; unmatched bases: 5. The data originate from a study of T cells in tumors after PD-1 blockade. In the study overall: Treatment was either pembrolizumab 200 mg every 3 weeks or cemiplimab 350 mg every 2 weeks.

Template: tumor biopsy or peripheral blood genomic DNA, roughly 616-6,500 ng per sample. This chain connects TRBV19 to TRBJ2-3; 10 bases are a match to TRBD1. The specimen was PBMCs, collected after anti-PD-1 treatment. This TCR came from a human donor with basal cell carcinoma. The CDR3: CASSILPGQGTDTQYF. CDR3 DNA sequence: TGTGCCAGTAGTATACTCCCGGGACAGGGGACAGATACGCAGTATTTT. The whole variable domain, filled in from reference TRBV19 and TRBJ2-3, reads DGGITQSPKYLFRKEGQNVTLSCEQNLNHDAMYWYRQDPGQGLRLIYYSQIVNDFQKGDIAEGYSVSREKKESFPLTVTSAQKNPTAFYLCASSILPGQGTDTQYFGPGTRLTVL.